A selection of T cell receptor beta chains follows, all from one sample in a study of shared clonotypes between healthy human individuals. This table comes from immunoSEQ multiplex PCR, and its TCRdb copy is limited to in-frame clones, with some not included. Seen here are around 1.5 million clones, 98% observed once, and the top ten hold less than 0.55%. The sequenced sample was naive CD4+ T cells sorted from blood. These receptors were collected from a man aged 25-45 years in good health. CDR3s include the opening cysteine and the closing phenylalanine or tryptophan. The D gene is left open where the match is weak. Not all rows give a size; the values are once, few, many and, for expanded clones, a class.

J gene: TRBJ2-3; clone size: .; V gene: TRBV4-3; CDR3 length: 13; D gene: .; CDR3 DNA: TGCGCCAGCAGCCAAGAATTGGAAGATACGCAGTATTTT; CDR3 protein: CASSQELEDTQYF
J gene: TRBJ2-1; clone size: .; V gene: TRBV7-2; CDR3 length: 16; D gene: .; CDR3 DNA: TGTGCCAGCAGCGAGTACACTAGCCGCTCCTACAATGAGCAGTTCTTC; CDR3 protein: CASSEYTSRSYNEQFF
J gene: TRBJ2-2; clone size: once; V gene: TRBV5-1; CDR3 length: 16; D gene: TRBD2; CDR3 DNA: TGCGCCAGCAGACCGATCCGGGGGGGAGATGACGGGGAGCTGTTTTTT; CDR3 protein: CASRPIRGGDDGELFF
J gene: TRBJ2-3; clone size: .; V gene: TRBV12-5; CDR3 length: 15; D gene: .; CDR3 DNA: TGTGCTAGTGGTAACGGACCCCTAAGCACAGATACGCAGTATTTT; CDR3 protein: CASGNGPLSTDTQYF
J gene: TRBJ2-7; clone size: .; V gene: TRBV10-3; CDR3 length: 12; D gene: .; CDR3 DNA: TGTGCCATCAAGACTGATACCTACGAGCAGTACTTC; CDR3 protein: CAIKTDTYEQYF
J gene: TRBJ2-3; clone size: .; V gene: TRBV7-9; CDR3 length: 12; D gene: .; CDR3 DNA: TGTGCCAGCAGGCAGAACACAGATACGCAGTATTTT; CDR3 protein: CASRQNTDTQYF
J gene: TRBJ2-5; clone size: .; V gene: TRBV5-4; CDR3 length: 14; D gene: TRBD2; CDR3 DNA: TGTGCCAGCAGCCCCGGGACTAGCGGTCGGACCCAGTACTTC; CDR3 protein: CASSPGTSGRTQYF
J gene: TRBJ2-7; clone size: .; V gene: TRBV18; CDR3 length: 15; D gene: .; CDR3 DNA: TGTGCCAGCTCACCTCCAGCTCCGACAGGTAACGAGCAGTACTTC; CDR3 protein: CASSPPAPTGNEQYF
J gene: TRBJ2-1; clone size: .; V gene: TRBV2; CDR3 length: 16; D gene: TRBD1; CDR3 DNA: TGTGCCAGCAGTGAGATAGGACAGGGAGTCGGCAATGAGCAGTTCTTC; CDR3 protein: CASSEIGQGVGNEQFF
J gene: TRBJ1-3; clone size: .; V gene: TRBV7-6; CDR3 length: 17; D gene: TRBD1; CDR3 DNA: TGTGCCAGCAGCTTAGCAGCCGGACAGGGCTCTGGAAACACCATATATTTT; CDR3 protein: CASSLAAGQGSGNTIYF
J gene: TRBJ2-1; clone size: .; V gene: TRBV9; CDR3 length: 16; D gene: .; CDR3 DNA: TGTGCCAGCAGCGGAGGGGGGGACTCAAGGGTCAATGAGCAGTTCTTC; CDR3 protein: CASSGGGDSRVNEQFF
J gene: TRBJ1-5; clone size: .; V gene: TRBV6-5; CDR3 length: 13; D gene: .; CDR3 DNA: TGTGCCAGCAGTTACTCTGGGATTGGGCCCCAGCATTTT; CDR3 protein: CASSYSGIGPQHF
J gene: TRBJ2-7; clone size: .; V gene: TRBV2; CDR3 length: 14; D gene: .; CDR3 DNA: TGTGCCACCAGCGGAGGGGCTGAGCCGAGCGAGCAGTACTTC; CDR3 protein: CATSGGAEPSEQYF
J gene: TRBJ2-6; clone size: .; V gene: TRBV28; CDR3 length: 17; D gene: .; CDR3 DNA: TGTGCCAGCAGTTTGACAGGTGCGATCTCTGGGGCCAACGTCCTGACTTTC; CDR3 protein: CASSLTGAISGANVLTF
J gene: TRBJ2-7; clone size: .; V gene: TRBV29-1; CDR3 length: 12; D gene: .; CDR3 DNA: TGCAGCGTCAGAGATCCCTCCTACGAGCAGTACTTC; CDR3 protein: CSVRDPSYEQYF
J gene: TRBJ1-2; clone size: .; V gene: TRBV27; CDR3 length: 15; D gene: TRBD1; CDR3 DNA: TGTGCCAGCAGTTTCCTAGGACAGGGAACATATGGCTACACCTTC; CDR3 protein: CASSFLGQGTYGYTF
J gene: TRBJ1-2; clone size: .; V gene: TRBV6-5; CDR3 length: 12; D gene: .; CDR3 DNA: TGTGCCAGCAGTTCCAGGGCCGAGGGCTACACCTTC; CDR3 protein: CASSSRAEGYTF
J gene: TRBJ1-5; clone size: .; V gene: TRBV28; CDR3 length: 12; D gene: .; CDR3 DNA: TGTGCCTCACGGCAGGCCGATCAGCCCCAGCATTTT; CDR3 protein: CASRQADQPQHF
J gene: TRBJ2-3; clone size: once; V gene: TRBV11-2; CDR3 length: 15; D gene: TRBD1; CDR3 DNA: TGTGCCAGCAGCCCTTCGACAGGGGGATGGGATACGCAGTATTTT; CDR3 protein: CASSPSTGGWDTQYF
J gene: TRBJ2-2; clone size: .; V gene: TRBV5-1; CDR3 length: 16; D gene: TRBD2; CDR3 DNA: TGCGCCAGCAGCTTGCTGACTAGCGGAAACACCGGGGAGCTGTTTTTT; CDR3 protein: CASSLLTSGNTGELFF